This T cell receptor beta chain comes out of a study of CD8 T cells in ankylosing spondylitis (dated by TCRdb to the late 2010s). As for the study more broadly: The study set out to find disease-linked TCR variants by profiling T cell receptor beta repertoires in ankylosing spondylitis patients and healthy donors. In total, the full study cohort was made up of 100 to 140 healthy donors and more than 20 ankylosing spondylitis patients. Peripheral blood was sampled, and synovial fluid was additionally collected from ankylosing spondylitis patients.

For sequencing, an Illumina HiSeq 2500 was employed. Quantitative 5'-RACE with molecular barcodes was used to prepare TCR beta libraries. The authors processed their data as follows. A new computational method, built on a probabilistic model of VDJ rearrangement, was used to identify disease-linked TCR variants. Clones were called with MiXCR by TCRdb after fastp trimmed the public reads at Q25, and only in-frame beta chains were retained. Each entry is one CDR3 protein sequence, shown with its most common DNA and genes. The V and J calls, along with clone size, are taken from TCRdb and not from the paper's own processing. In all, the sample holds 500,000 to 650,000 distinct CDR3 sequences, and approximately 5% of those were seen once. Together, the top ten hold 3.5% of the sample. A word on this clonotype: Its antigen is still unknown. Base qualities are not at hand, and no much larger clone is one base apart.

The V and J ends are trimmed by 8 bases and 8 bases, leaving 16 bases between them. CDR1 MGHRA and CDR2 YSYEKL were looked up in the germline V gene. Its CDR3 holds 13 amino acids, cysteine through phenylalanine. Only the CDR3 region is kept as DNA, spanning 39 bases read in frame from base 1. What the study reported, not specific to this receptor: A CD8+ phenotype was shown by the disease-linked clones, which were found at relatively low frequencies in peripheral blood. Some motif variants had previously been reported in the synovial fluid and blood of reactive arthritis patients, which suggests shared mechanisms of disease initiation. Blood from ankylosing spondylitis patients appeared to be characterized by a TCR beta motif made up of seven or eight highly homologous amino acid variants. According to the report, matched synovial fluid samples from ankylosing spondylitis patients were significantly enriched for the disease-linked clones.

The chain couples TRBV4-1 to TRBJ2-1; the D gene could be TRBD1 or TRBD2, each one agreeing over 6 bases. Material: blood, either unsorted or a sorted T cell fraction (not recorded which). The sequence came from a male donor with ankylosing spondylitis. CDR3 loop: CASSRTGRHEQFF. The nucleotides are TGCGCCAGCTCCCGCACAGGGAGGCATGAGCAGTTCTTC.